The T cell receptor (beta chain) described here comes from a study of control samples from healthy donors and cancer patients (dated by TCRdb to the early 2020s). Library preparation used the immunoSEQ multiplex PCR assay. TCRdb obtained this table from immuneACCESS and retained in-frame rearrangements with V and J assigned. These tables miss some clones; where compared with another copy, unresolved V genes account for less than half of the shortfall, and the remainder is unexplained. This sample holds 75,000 to 100,000 clones; almost 90% were observed only once. The top ten hold about 14% of the sample. Remarks on this clone: Its antigen remains undetermined. Base-call qualities are not available, and no considerably larger clone is one nucleotide away.

Counted from cysteine to phenylalanine, this CDR3 has 12 amino acids. Only the CDR3 DNA is retained, 36 bases long and in frame from the first base. The germline V gene (reference sequence) yields GTSNPN for CDR1 and SVGIG for CDR2. The junction carries 6 bases between V and J, which are trimmed by 3 bases and 2 bases respectively. The sequenced sample was blood. The chain links TRBV30 with TRBJ2-3; no D gene can be assigned with confidence. The TCR comes from a young man in good health. This receptor carries the CDR3 CAWSPDTDTQYF. The DNA reads TGTGCCTGGAGCCCGGACACAGATACGCAGTATTTT.